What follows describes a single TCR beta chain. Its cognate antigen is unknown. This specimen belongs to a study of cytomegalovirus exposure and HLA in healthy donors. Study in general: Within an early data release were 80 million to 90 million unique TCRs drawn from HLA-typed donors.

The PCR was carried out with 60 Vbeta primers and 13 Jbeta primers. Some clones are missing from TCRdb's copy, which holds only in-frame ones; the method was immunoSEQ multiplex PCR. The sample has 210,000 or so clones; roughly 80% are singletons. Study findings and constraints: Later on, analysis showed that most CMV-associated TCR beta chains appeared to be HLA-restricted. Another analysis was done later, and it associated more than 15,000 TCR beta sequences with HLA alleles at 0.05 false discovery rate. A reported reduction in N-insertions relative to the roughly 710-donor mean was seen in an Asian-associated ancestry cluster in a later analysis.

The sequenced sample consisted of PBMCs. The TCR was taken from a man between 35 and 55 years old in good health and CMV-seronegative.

This CDR3 is CASSVAGVPETQYF. The CDR3 region has the DNA TGTGCCAGCAGCGTAGCGGGAGTCCCAGAGACCCAGTACTTC. The chain combines TRBV28 with TRBJ2-5; 9 bases are a match to TRBD2. V shed 6 bases and J 4 bases; nucleotides not matched to a gene: 6. The germline CDR1 and CDR2 sequences are MDHEN and SYDVKM. The CDR3 covers 14 residues.